This T cell receptor (beta chain) was documented in a study of T-cell reconstitution after alpha-beta-depleted transplantation in children. Preparation of the TCRbeta library involved a method that used unique molecular identifiers. TCRdb processed the PCR reads anew with MiXCR; each CDR3 protein has one entry. This sample yields about 400,000 distinct CDR3 sequences, of which roughly 20% are seen a single time; less than 4.5% belongs to the top ten. The CDR3 runs 17 residues. The V segment lost 0 bases and the J segment 2 bases; nucleotides outside the gene matches: 10. CDR1 and CDR2 (germline): DFQATT, SNEGSKA (reference sequence). This clonotype was counted only a few times.

The chain combines TRBV20-1 with TRBJ1-1, with TRBD1 matching 9 bases. The sequence came from a human donor who donated a stem cell graft to a child with acute myeloid leukemia. The source was PBMCs from the stem cell graft donor, collected from the stem cell graft. DNA for the CDR3: TGCAGTGCTAGAGATTTTGACAGGGGGGTCCAAAACACTGAAGCTTTCTTT. It encodes CSARDFDRGVQNTEAFF.